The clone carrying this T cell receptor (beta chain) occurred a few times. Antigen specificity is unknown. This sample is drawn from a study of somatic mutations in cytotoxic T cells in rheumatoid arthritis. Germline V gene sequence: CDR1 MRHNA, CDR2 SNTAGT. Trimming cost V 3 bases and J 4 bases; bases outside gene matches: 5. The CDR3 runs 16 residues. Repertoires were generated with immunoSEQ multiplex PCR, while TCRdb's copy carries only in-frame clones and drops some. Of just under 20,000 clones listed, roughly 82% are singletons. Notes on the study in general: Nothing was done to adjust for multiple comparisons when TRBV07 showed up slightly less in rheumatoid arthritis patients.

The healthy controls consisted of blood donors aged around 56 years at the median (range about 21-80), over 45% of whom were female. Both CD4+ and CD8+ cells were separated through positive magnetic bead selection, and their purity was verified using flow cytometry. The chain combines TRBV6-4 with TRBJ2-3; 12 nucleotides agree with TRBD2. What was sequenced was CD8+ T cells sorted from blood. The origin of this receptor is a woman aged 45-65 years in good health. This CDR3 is CASSEGASGGADTQYF. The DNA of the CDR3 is TGTGCCAGCAGTGAAGGCGCTAGCGGGGGGGCAGATACGCAGTATTTT.